The rows below give T cell receptor beta chains drawn from one sample of a study of T cells after posttransplantation cyclophosphamide. The method was immunoSEQ multiplex PCR; TCRdb's version includes in-frame clones alone and lacks a portion of them. The data show fewer than 13,000 clones, with none appearing a single time. Material: PBMCs, obtained after allogeneic stem cell transplant with posttransplant cyclophosphamide. All receptors come from a female patient between 40 and 55 years old who received an allogeneic stem cell transplant from a related donor, was CMV-positive, and had no GVHD. Some T cells may be the graft donor's. The CDR3 runs from the conserved cysteine through the conserved F or W. Fields, in order: J gene, V gene, D gene, clone size, CDR3 protein, CDR3 DNA. D genes are given only for firm matches. Where a row states a size, it is once, few, many or the class of an expanded clone; other rows omit it.

TRBJ1-1,TRBV7-6,TRBD1,many,CASSLDRGEAFF,TGTGCCAGCAGCTTAGACAGGGGCGAAGCTTTCTTT
TRBJ2-3,TRBV9,-,many,CASSVVGSTQYF,TGTGCCAGCAGCGTAGTAGGGAGTACGCAGTATTTT
TRBJ2-7,TRBV18,TRBD1,many,CASSFDRETYEQYF,TGTGCCAGCTCTTTTGACAGGGAAACCTACGAGCAGTACTTC
TRBJ2-5,TRBV2,TRBD1,many,CATPGQGIKTQYF,TGTGCCACTCCAGGACAGGGGATTAAGACCCAGTACTTC
TRBJ1-5,TRBV7-9,-,many,CASGQGGNQPQHF,TGTGCCAGCGGCCAAGGGGGTAATCAGCCCCAGCATTTT
TRBJ2-1,TRBV19,-,many,CASSLYSGSSYNEQFF,TGTGCCAGTAGTCTGTATAGCGGCAGCTCCTACAATGAGCAGTTCTTC
TRBJ2-7,TRBV7-9,TRBD1,many,CASSPGTGGTYEQYF,TGTGCCAGCAGCCCAGGGACAGGGGGAACCTACGAGCAGTACTTC
TRBJ1-5,TRBV5-6,-,many,CASSLSPSRPQHF,TGTGCCAGCAGCTTGAGTCCTTCGCGGCCCCAGCATTTT
TRBJ2-7,TRBV5-1,TRBD1,many,CASSLGPGQTHINGF,TGCGCCAGCAGCCTGGGCCCGGGACAGACCCACATAAACGGCTTC
TRBJ2-3,TRBV10-3,-,many,CAIRGGTSTDTQYF,TGTGCCATCAGGGGGGGAACTAGCACAGATACGCAGTATTTT
TRBJ2-1,TRBV2,TRBD2,many,CASTREGGGEQFF,TGTGCCAGCACCAGGGAAGGCGGGGGTGAGCAGTTCTTC
TRBJ1-2,TRBV11-2,TRBD1,many,CASSLVGQGNYGYTF,TGTGCCAGCAGCTTAGTGGGACAGGGAAACTATGGCTACACCTTC
TRBJ2-1,TRBV27,-,-,CATNSGPTSQLGPYNEQFF,TGTGCAACCAACTCAGGGCCGACGTCCCAGCTCGGCCCCTACAATGAGCAGTTCTTC
TRBJ2-3,TRBV7-9,TRBD2,many,CASSPLAGGRDTQYF,TGTGCCAGCAGCCCTCTAGCGGGGGGGCGAGATACGCAGTATTTT
TRBJ2-1,TRBV29-1,TRBD1,many,CSVERTGAYNEQFF,TGCAGCGTTGAAAGAACAGGGGCATACAATGAGCAGTTCTTC
TRBJ1-1,TRBV10-3,-,many,CAISDLGLGITEAFF,TGTGCCATCAGTGATCTGGGACTTGGCATCACTGAAGCTTTCTTT
TRBJ1-2,TRBV19,-,many,CASIGNLGYGYTF,TGTGCCAGTATCGGGAATTTAGGCTATGGCTACACCTTC
TRBJ1-1,TRBV7-3,-,many,CASSPGGVNTEAFF,TGTGCCAGCAGCCCAGGTGGCGTGAACACTGAAGCTTTCTTT
TRBJ2-3,TRBV9,TRBD2,many,CASSGSGGSSDTQYF,TGTGCCAGCAGCGGAAGCGGGGGGAGTTCAGATACGCAGTATTTT
TRBJ2-1,TRBV7-9,-,many,CASSLFGDNEQFF,TGTGCCAGCAGCTTATTCGGGGACAATGAGCAGTTCTTC
TRBJ1-2,TRBV27,TRBD1,many,CASRPTGTGYYGYTF,TGTGCCAGCAGACCGACCGGGACAGGATACTATGGCTACACCTTC
TRBJ2-7,TRBV9,TRBD2,many,CASSVVPATSGMGEQYF,TGTGCCAGCAGCGTAGTTCCCGCGACTAGCGGGATGGGCGAGCAGTACTTC
TRBJ1-6,TRBV6-5,TRBD1,many,CASRVDRGSSPLHF,TGTGCCAGTAGGGTCGACAGGGGGTCCTCACCCCTCCACTTT
TRBJ2-7,TRBV14,-,few,CASSQAVRDGEQYF,TGTGCCAGCAGCCAAGCGGTCAGGGATGGCGAGCAGTACTTC
TRBJ1-2,TRBV27,-,many,CASSFGQGLGYTF,TGTGCCAGCAGTTTTGGTCAGGGGCTTGGCTACACCTTC
TRBJ1-1,TRBV19,-,medium-sized,CASSIVGGGAFF,TGTGCCAGTAGTATCGTGGGCGGGGGAGCTTTCTTT
TRBJ2-3,TRBV7-8,TRBD2,many,CASSSGGVWDTQYF,TGTGCCAGCAGCTCGGGGGGGGTTTGGGATACGCAGTATTTT
TRBJ2-2,TRBV27,TRBD2,many,CASRTETSGNMYTGELFF,TGTGCCAGCAGAACGGAGACTAGCGGGAATATGTACACCGGGGAGCTGTTTTTT
TRBJ1-4,TRBV5-8,TRBD1,-,CASSAETTGMNEKLFF,TGTGCCAGCAGCGCGGAGACGACAGGGATGAATGAAAAACTGTTTTTT
TRBJ2-7,TRBV7-6,TRBD2,many,CASSKLAGGPREQYF,TGTGCCAGCAGTAAACTAGCGGGGGGGCCGAGGGAGCAGTACTTC
TRBJ2-7,TRBV7-3,-,medium-sized,CASSLESGKTQYF,TGTGCCAGCAGCTTAGAGAGCGGAAAAACGCAGTACTTC
TRBJ1-2,TRBV27,TRBD1,-,CASSSLGQGVGYTF,TGTGCCAGCAGTTCCCTCGGACAGGGCGTCGGCTACACCTTC
TRBJ1-1,TRBV9,-,many,CASSQGREAFF,TGTGCCAGCAGCCAAGGGAGAGAAGCTTTCTTT